This T cell receptor beta chain was captured in a study of human T cells and chemical hapten exposure (dated by TCRdb to the early 2020s). Broadly, across the study: For sensitization, 2% DPC in acetone was applied to a roughly 2 cm by roughly 2 cm area of upper inner arm skin. Throughout the roughly 24-week study period, patients were also given weekly therapeutic DPC doses on the scalp. Patch tests used Finn chambers with 0.01% DPC on the upper back, scored after 6 days by International Contact Dermatitis Research Group standards. Alopecia areata with under or over 50% scalp involvement, alopecia totalis and alopecia universalis were represented in the patient cohort, which was mostly female. Libraries were pooled for sequencing, and variation in per-sample TCR yields was attributed mainly to small differences in library volumes within the pool. This study followed changes in the peripheral blood TCR repertoire in vivo during primary and secondary sensitization of alopecia patients to the hapten diphenylcyclopropenone (DPC). Blood samples were taken from patients before sensitization (week 0) and then at 2, 6 and about 24 weeks after DPC sensitization. Approximately 30 alopecia patients provided blood for TCR sequencing at one to four time points (pre-sensitization, 2, 6 and 24 weeks).

The sample's time point label is to be understood as: patch test 2, 6 weeks after DPC sensitization. According to the study, the label for this sample's treatment or condition signals: therapeutic diphenylcyclopropenone sensitization with weekly scalp DPC. At each patch-test visit, blood was drawn before the patch test was applied. Patients were eligible if aged 18 to 70, diagnosed with alopecia and judged suitable for DPC therapy, and pregnant patients were excluded. Total RNA was extracted from unfractionated whole blood collected in Tempus Blood RNA tubes. Germline trimming: 4 bases from V, 0 bases from J; junction bases outside gene matches: 6. CDR3 length: 15 amino acids, cysteine to phenylalanine. Only the CDR3 part of the read is kept: 45 bases, read in frame from the first base. CDR1 and CDR2 are read off the germline V gene as SGHTA and FQGNSA. Library prep was done by RACE. Sequencing was performed on a NextSeq 500. Library preparation attached unique molecular identifiers to individual cDNA molecules for quantitative, reproducible TCR counting. Each blood RNA sample was used to sequence both TCR alpha and TCR beta chains. Concerning the study's data processing: The median number of TCRs per sample was roughly 98,000, ranging from about 23,224 to 690,600. The Decombinator software suite was used to annotate the V, J and CDR3 of the TCR reads. To make PS versus PT1 abundance plots, every sample was subsampled to the same number of TCRs (28,000). TCRs were defined as expanded if absent before sensitization and observed at least eight times at the 2-week time point. The public reads were run again by TCRdb, first through fastp at Q25 and then through MiXCR, and only productive beta chains were kept. Rows are combined by CDR3 protein, so each entry shows the most common genes and DNA. TCRdb, rather than the study authors, made the V and J calls. This sample gives some 57,000 distinct CDR3 sequences in total; 8.5% to 10% of them show up just once. The top ten clones comprise 1.5% to 2% of the sample.

Points the paper makes about the study in general: The number of PT1 expanded TCRs positively correlated with patch test score, significant at thresholds 8, 16 and 32 but not 4. Because every patient had alopecia, a presumed autoimmune disease, the patients' immune response might differ from that of healthy individuals. Significantly more large CDR3 similarity clusters were formed by expanded TCRs than by pre-sensitization or healthy control sets, consistent with antigen-driven responses. The number of TCRs above 1 in 1000 frequency did not change with DPC sensitization; there was no evidence of global repertoire structure alterations. Repeated subsampling changed both the strength of the expansion versus patch-test correlation and the threshold at which the correlation became significant.

This clonotype was detected only a few times. Its binding antigen is unknown. There are no base qualities to consult, and no much larger clone falls within one base. The chain is encoded by TRBV7-2 joined to TRBJ2-7, with 7 junctional bases fitting TRBD1. This receptor was taken from a woman aged 50 to 60 with alopecia areata. Some clones in this sample may be carry-over from other donors' samples. The material was whole blood, obtained in connection with sensitization to the hapten diphenylcyclopropenone (DPC). For the CDR3, the sequence is CASSSGPGGSYEQYF. DNA sequence: TGTGCCAGCAGCTCCGGGCCAGGGGGCTCCTACGAGCAGTACTTC.